Presented here are 5 T cell receptor beta chains from one specimen sequenced in a study of sequential checkpoint blockade in melanoma. Treatment noted: randomized to nivolumab then ipilimumab (arm A) or the reverse (arm B). Produced via immunoSEQ multiplex PCR; TCRdb's table is partial and in-frame only. The profile covers about 5,700 clones, with roughly 50% appearing a single time and around a sixth taken by the ten largest. The input for sequencing was CD8+ T cells sorted from blood (inferred from file names), taken from a patient given nivolumab and ipilimumab in sequence. The receptor set was obtained from a human donor with melanoma.

The chain combines TRBV19 with TRBJ2-7; 9 bases match TRBD1. J was trimmed by 0 bases and V by 9 bases; bases with no gene match: 9. From germline, CDR1 is LNHDA and CDR2 SQIVND (reference sequence). CDR3 length equals 15 residues. CDR3 nucleotide sequence: TGTGCCAGCAGCCCCCGGACAGGGGCCTCCTACGAGCAGTACTTC. Protein sequence: CASSPRTGASYEQYF. The entire variable domain, with the rest obtained from reference TRBV19 and TRBJ2-7, is as follows: DGGITQSPKYLFRKEGQNVTLSCEQNLNHDAMYWYRQDPGQGLRLIYYSQIVNDFQKGDIAEGYSVSREKKESFPLTVTSAQKNPTAFYLCASSPRTGASYEQYFGPGTRLTVT.

The rearrangement links TRBV30 to TRBJ1-5; 7 positions match TRBD1. The CDR3 contains 16 residues. Trimming removed 0 bases from V and 4 bases from J; junction bases left unmatched: 9. Germline CDR1 is GTSNPN and CDR2 is SVGIG (reference sequence). CDR3 sequence reads: CAWSVPGQEENQPQHF. The CDR3 DNA follows: TGTGCCTGGAGTGTACCCGGACAGGAGGAGAATCAGCCCCAGCATTTT.

This clone was seen a handful of times. The chain links TRBV6-5 to TRBJ1-1; 7 bases are a match to TRBD1. This CDR3 is 16 amino acids long. Germline values: CDR1 MNHEY, CDR2 SVGAGI. Trimming took 0 bases from V and 5 from J; bases not matched to a gene: 9. Here the CDR3 reads CASSYSSTGLGTEAFF. In DNA form, the CDR3 reads TGTGCCAGCAGTTACTCTTCGACAGGGTTGGGAACTGAAGCTTTCTTT.

V is TRBV10-3 and J is TRBJ2-5, with D possibly matching TRBD1 (5 bases). Germline values: CDR1 ENHRY, CDR2 SYGVKD. V lost 6 bases, J lost 2 bases, and 13 bases lay in between. CDR3 length equals 14 residues. CDR3 protein: CAIRQTELQETQYF. DNA of the CDR3: TGTGCCATCAGACAGACAGAGCTTCAAGAGACCCAGTACTTC.

This clone was detected only a few times. Here the CDR3 reads CASSYSASGRNEQFF. The CDR3 coding sequence is TGTGCCAGCAGTTACTCAGCTAGCGGGAGAAATGAGCAGTTCTTC. This sequence joins TRBV6-5 and TRBJ2-1; 10 positions agree with TRBD2. The germline V gene encodes CDR1 MNHEY and CDR2 SVGAGI. V shed 0 bases, J shed 7 bases, and the junction held 3 bases outside the gene matches. The CDR3 totals 15 residues.